The source of this TCR beta chain is a study of identical twins. Study outcomes and limitations: Invariant populations such as MAIT and iNKT cells could partly muddle zero-insertion analyses. Cross-sectional statistical analysis was relied on for the conclusions, without the same donors being followed. In cord blood, abundant beta clonotypes had fewer insertions; memory showed no trend.

Turning to this clonotype: Its antigen is not identified.

TCRdb re-called the 5' RACE reads through MiXCR, storing one row per CDR3 protein. The sample carries over 500,000 distinct CDR3 sequences, around 20% recorded once. The CDR3 spans 12 residues. V was cut by 4 bases and J by 5 bases, with 6 bases left in between. CDR1 and CDR2 from the germline V gene are ENHRY and SYGVKD. These data were likewise used in another study, on T cells expressing NK-cell markers. Per that paper: Sorted CD3+CD56+NKG2C+, CD3+CD56+NKG2C- and CD3+CD56-NKG2C+ T cells supplied TCR beta repertoires.

The specimen sequenced was CD4+ T cells sorted from blood. The origin of this receptor is a woman in her late teens or twenties in good health. The rearrangement links TRBV10-3 to TRBJ2-1, with D possibly TRBD1 on 5 matching bases. CDR3 protein: CAISGQHNEQFF. CDR3 nucleotide sequence: TGTGCCATCAGTGGACAGCACAATGAGCAGTTCTTC.